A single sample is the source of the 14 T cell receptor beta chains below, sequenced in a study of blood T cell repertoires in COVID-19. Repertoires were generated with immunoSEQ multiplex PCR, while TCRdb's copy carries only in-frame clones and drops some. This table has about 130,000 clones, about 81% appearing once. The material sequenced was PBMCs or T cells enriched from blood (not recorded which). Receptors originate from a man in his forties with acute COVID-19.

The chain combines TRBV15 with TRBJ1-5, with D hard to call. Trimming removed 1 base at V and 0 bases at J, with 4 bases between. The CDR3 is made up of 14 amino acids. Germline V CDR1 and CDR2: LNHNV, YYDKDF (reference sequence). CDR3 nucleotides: TGTGCCACCAGCAGAGCACTTAGCAATCAGCCCCAGCATTTT. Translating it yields CATSRALSNQPQHF.

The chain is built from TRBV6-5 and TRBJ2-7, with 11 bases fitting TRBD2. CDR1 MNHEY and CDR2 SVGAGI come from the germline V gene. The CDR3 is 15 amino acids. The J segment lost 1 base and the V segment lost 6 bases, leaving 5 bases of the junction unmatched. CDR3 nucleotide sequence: TGTGCCAGCAGCATCGGGACTAGCGGATCCTACGAGCAGTACTTC. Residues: CASSIGTSGSYEQYF.

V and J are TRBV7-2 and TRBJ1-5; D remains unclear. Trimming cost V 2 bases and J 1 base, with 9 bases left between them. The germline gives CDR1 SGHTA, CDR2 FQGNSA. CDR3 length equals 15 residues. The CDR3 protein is CASSLTSGSNQPQHF. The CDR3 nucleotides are TGTGCCAGCAGCTTAACGTCAGGAAGCAATCAGCCCCAGCATTTT.

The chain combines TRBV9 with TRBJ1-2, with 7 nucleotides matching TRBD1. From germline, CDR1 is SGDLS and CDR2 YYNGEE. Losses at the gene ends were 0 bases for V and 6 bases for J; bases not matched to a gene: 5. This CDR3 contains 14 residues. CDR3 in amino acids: CASSVGQGQDGYTF. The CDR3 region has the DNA TGTGCCAGCAGCGTAGGACAGGGTCAAGATGGCTACACCTTC.

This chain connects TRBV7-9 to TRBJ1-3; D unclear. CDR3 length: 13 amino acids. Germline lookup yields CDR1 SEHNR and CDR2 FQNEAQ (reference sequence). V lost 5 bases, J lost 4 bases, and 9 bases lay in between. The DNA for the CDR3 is TGTGCCAGCAGCCTGAGAGGAGGAAACACCATATATTTT. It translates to CASSLRGGNTIYF.

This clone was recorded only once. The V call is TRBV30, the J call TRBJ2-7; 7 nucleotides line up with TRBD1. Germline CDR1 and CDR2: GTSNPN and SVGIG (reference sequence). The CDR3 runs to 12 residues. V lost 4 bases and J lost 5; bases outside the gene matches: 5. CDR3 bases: TGTGCCTGGACGACAGGGACGAACGAGCAGTACTTC. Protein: CAWTTGTNEQYF. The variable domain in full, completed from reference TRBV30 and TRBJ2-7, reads SQTIHQWPATLVQPVGSPLSLECTVEGTSNPNLYWYRQAAGRGLQLLFYSVGIGQISSEVPQNLSASRPQDRQFILSSKKLLLSDSGFYLCAWTTGTNEQYFGPGTRLTVT.

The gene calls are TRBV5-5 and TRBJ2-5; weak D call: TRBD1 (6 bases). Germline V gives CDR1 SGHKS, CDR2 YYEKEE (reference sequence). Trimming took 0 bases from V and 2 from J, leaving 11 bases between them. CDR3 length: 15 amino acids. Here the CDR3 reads CASSLVPTGQETQYF. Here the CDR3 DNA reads TGTGCCAGCAGCTTGGTACCCACAGGGCAAGAGACCCAGTACTTC.

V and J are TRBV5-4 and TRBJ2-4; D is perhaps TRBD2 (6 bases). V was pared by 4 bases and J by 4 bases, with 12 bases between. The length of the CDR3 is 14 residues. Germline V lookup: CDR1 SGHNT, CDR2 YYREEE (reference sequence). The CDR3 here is CASSPGTPKNIQYF. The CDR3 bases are TGTGCCAGCAGCCCGGGGACTCCAAAAAACATTCAGTACTTC.

CDR3 DNA: TGTGCCAGCAGTGAGGGACACCTTGCCTACAATGAGCAGTTCTTC. As protein: CASSEGHLAYNEQFF. The chain has TRBV2 and TRBJ2-1; D is perhaps TRBD1 (6 bases). Trimming stripped 3 bases from V and 2 bases from J, with 11 bases between. The V gene's germline CDR1 is SNHLY and CDR2 FYNNEI. The CDR3 is 15 residues long.

The CDR3 DNA sequence: TGCGCCAGCAGCCCTGGGAGGGCGCCACCCCCCTACGAGCAGTACTTC. Its translation is CASSPGRAPPPYEQYF. V and J are TRBV5-1 and TRBJ2-7; 7 bases are shared with TRBD2. The germline V gene has CDR1 SGHRS and CDR2 YFSETQ. The CDR3 consists of 16 residues. V gave up 4 bases and J gave up 2 bases; unmatched junction bases: 12.

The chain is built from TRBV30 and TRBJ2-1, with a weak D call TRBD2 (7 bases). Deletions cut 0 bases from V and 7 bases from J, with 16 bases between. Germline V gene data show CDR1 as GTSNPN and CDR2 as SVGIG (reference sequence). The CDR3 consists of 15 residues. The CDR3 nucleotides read TGTGCCTGGAGTGTAACGGGGGGCCTCTTGAATGAGCAGTTCTTC. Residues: CAWSVTGGLLNEQFF.

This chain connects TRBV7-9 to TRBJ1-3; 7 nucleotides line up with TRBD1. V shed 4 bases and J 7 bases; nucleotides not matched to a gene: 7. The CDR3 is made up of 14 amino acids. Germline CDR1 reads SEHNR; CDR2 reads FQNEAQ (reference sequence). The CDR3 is CASSSPTGMNTIYF. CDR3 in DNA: TGTGCCAGCAGCTCCCCGACAGGGATGAACACCATATATTTT. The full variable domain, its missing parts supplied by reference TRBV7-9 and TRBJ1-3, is DTGVSQNPRHKITKRGQNVTFRCDPISEHNRLYWYRQTLGQGPEFLTYFQNEAQLEKSRLLSDRFSAERPKGSFSTLEIQRTEQGDSAMYLCASSSPTGMNTIYFGEGSWLTVV.

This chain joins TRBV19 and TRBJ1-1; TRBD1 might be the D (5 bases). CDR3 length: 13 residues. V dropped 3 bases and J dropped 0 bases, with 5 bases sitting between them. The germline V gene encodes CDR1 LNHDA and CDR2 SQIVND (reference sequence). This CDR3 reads CASSIRVNTEAFF. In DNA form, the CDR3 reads TGTGCCAGTAGTATCAGGGTGAACACTGAAGCTTTCTTT.

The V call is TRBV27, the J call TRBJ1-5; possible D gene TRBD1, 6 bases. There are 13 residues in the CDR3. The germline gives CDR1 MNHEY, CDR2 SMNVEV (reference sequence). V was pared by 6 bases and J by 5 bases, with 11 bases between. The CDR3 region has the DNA TGTGCCAGCAGCCTATACAGGGATCAGCCCCAGCATTTT. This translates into CASSLYRDQPQHF.